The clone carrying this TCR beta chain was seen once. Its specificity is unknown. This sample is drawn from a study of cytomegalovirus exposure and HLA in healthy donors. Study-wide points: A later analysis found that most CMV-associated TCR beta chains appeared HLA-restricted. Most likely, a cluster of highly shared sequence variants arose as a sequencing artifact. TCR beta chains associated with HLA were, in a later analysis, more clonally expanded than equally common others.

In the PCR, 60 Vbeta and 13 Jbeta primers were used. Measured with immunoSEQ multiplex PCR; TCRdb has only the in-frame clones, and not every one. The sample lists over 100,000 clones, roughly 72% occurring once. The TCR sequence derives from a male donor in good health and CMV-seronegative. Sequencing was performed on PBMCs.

The CDR3 region has the DNA TGTGCCAGCAGCTTCGCTAGCGGGAGCGGGGGTCGGGAGCAGTACTTC. The encoded protein is CASSFASGSGGREQYF. The V call is TRBV7-2, the J call TRBJ2-7, with TRBD2 matching over 10 bases. This CDR3 has 16 amino acids. The V gene's germline CDR1 is SGHTA and CDR2 FQGNSA. V dropped 3 bases and J dropped 7; count of bases not matched to a gene: 12. Looking up the rest from reference TRBV7-2 and TRBJ2-7 gives the full variable domain: GAGVSQSPSNKVTEKGKDVELRCDPISGHTALYWYRQSLGQGLEFLIYFQGNSAPDKSGLPSDRFSAERTGGSVSTLTIQRTQQEDSAVYLCASSFASGSGGREQYFGPGTRLTVT.